Below, 11 T cell receptor beta chains from the same sample are listed, as sequenced in a study of early T cells in non-severe SARS-CoV-2 infection. TCRdb called the 5' RACE reads again in MiXCR, with one record for every CDR3 protein. The data show some 82,000 distinct CDR3 sequences, with more than 5% seen just once and roughly 7.8% held by the top ten. Material for sequencing was whole blood. The receptors come from an adult who was a healthcare worker with PCR-confirmed SARS-CoV-2 infection or an uninfected control (not recorded which).

This clonotype was seen ten or more times. This rearrangement joins TRBV2 to TRBJ2-2; D not resolved. Germline V gene lookup returns CDR1 SNHLY and CDR2 FYNNEI. This CDR3 has 13 residues. Deletions cut 6 bases from V and 1 base from J, with 6 bases between. The CDR3 region is CASRIRNTGELFF. In DNA form, the CDR3 reads TGTGCCAGCAGAATCAGGAACACCGGGGAGCTGTTTTTT.

This clonotype appeared a few times. This chain connects TRBV20-1 to TRBJ1-6; TRBD1 matches at 7 bases. Looked up from germline, CDR1 is DFQATT and CDR2 is SNEGSKA (reference sequence). The CDR3 consists of 17 residues. The trim removed 3 bases at V and 7 bases at J, leaving 15 bases unmatched. As DNA, the CDR3 is TGCAGTGCTAGTACGGCGTTGGCGGACAGGTCAAATTCACCCCTCCACTTT. Amino acids: CSASTALADRSNSPLHF.

The chain has TRBV11-2 and TRBJ2-5; D is possibly TRBD1 or TRBD2 (5 bases each). Germline V CDR1 and CDR2: SGHAT, FQNNGV. The CDR3 extends over 16 amino acids. V was trimmed by 6 bases and J by 0 bases, leaving 17 bases between them. The CDR3 coding sequence is TGTGCCAGCAGAAGACCGGGGCTCGGTGACCAAGAGACCCAGTACTTC. Protein: CASRRPGLGDQETQYF.

The V gene is TRBV7-8, the J gene TRBJ2-2; TRBD2 is a possible D gene (5 bases). V was pared by 1 base and J by 2 bases, with 17 bases between. The CDR3 is 18 residues long. Germline values: CDR1 SGHVS, CDR2 FQNEAQ. The CDR3 DNA sequence: TGTGCCAGCAGCTTAGTATTAGAACTAGTATTAAACACCGGGGAGCTGTTTTTT. Its protein is CASSLVLELVLNTGELFF.

This clonotype has just a few counts. V is TRBV14 and J is TRBJ2-7; TRBD2 matches 8 bases. Germline CDR1 and CDR2: SGHDN and FVKESK. The J segment lost 6 bases and the V segment lost 0 bases, leaving 7 bases of the junction unmatched. This CDR3 contains 15 residues. Here the CDR3 DNA reads TGTGCCAGCAGCCAAGATCGAGGCGGGGGGAGCGAGCAGTACTTC. It encodes CASSQDRGGGSEQYF. The full variable domain, its missing parts supplied by reference TRBV14 and TRBJ2-7, is EAGVTQFPSHSVIEKGQTVTLRCDPISGHDNLYWYRRVMGKEIKFLLHFVKESKQDESGMPNNRFLAERTGGTYSTLKVQPAELEDSGVYFCASSQDRGGGSEQYFGPGTRLTVT.

The chain combines TRBV6-6 with TRBJ2-5; 11 bases map to TRBD2. V lost 2 bases, J lost 0 bases, and 2 bases stayed unmatched. The CDR3 is 16 residues long. The germline CDR1 and CDR2 sequences are MNHNY and SVGAGI (reference sequence). The CDR3 bases are TGTGCCAGCAGTTACCTGGGACTAGCGGACCAAGAGACCCAGTACTTC. Translation gives CASSYLGLADQETQYF.

V is TRBV2 and J is TRBJ2-7; 8 bases agree with TRBD1. Germline assignment: CDR1 SNHLY and CDR2 FYNNEI. V gave up 4 bases and J gave up 3 bases; unmatched junction bases: 2. This CDR3 region has 13 residues. The DNA for the CDR3 is TGTGCCAGCAGTGCAGGGGGCGTCTACGAGCAGTACTTC. It encodes CASSAGGVYEQYF.

This clonotype occurred many times. The chain uses TRBV5-1 and TRBJ2-3; tentative D call: TRBD2 (5 bases). The CDR3 extends over 16 amino acids. Trimming removed 4 bases from V and 0 bases from J, with 15 bases in between. Germline lookup yields CDR1 SGHRS and CDR2 YFSETQ. The CDR3 protein is CASSPGLSTSTDTQYF. As DNA, the CDR3 is TGCGCCAGCAGCCCCGGACTTTCCACTAGCACAGATACGCAGTATTTT. Combining the CDR3 with reference TRBV5-1 and TRBJ2-3 gives the whole variable domain KAGVTQTPRYLIKTRGQQVTLSCSPISGHRSVSWYQQTPGQGLQFLFEYFSETQRNKGNFPGRFSGRQFSNSRSEMNVSTLELGDSALYLCASSPGLSTSTDTQYFGPGTRLTVL.

This clonotype was seen repeatedly, ten times or more. The V call is TRBV6-1, the J call TRBJ2-1, with D uncertain. The CDR3 runs 12 residues. Germline-derived CDR1 and CDR2 are MNHNS and SASEGT. V dropped 0 bases and J dropped 15 bases, with 12 bases sitting between them. The chain's CDR3 is CASSEAGRALFF. The CDR3 bases are TGTGCCAGCAGTGAAGCTGGAAGGGCCCTGTTCTTC.

In its sample, this clonotype was seen many times. This chain joins TRBV28 and TRBJ1-1; 7 bases are shared with TRBD1. With V trimmed by 5 bases and J by 11 bases, 14 bases remained unmatched. The CDR3 is made up of 14 amino acids. Germline CDR1 is MDHEN and CDR2 is SYDVKM. The CDR3 loop is CASSPRDSRVMAFF. CDR3 DNA: TGTGCCAGCAGTCCCAGGGACAGCCGGGTTATGGCTTTCTTT.

This chain joins TRBV29-1 and TRBJ1-5; D remains unclear. This CDR3 contains 14 residues. Germline CDR1 SQVTM, CDR2 ANQGSEA. With 4 bases removed from V and 0 bases from J, the gap between germline ends came to 10 bases. The CDR3 protein is CSVGGAFSNQPQHF. CDR3 bases: TGCAGCGTTGGTGGAGCCTTTAGCAATCAGCCCCAGCATTTT.